This T cell receptor (beta chain) came from a study of cytomegalovirus exposure and HLA in healthy donors (dated by TCRdb to between 2016 and 2019). Context from the whole study: A later analysis indicated that the 110 or so validation repertoires were generated on the platform also employed for the 700 or so repertoires of the first cohort. The study aimed to test whether signatures of past pathogen exposure could be identified by cataloging public T cell receptors. Along with the approximately 620-subject first cohort, a separate validation cohort of over a hundred different subjects was used. To predict cytomegalovirus infection status, the study brought together high-throughput TCR immunosequencing, statistical association of individual TCRs with disease status, and machine learning. Broader findings and caveats from the paper: A few of the identified cytomegalovirus-associated TCR beta chains were confirmed in vitro to be specific for cytomegalovirus antigens. A total of roughly 160 TCR beta chains were listed by the study as associated with cytomegalovirus. According to the authors, the approach could potentially be generalized to other disease states and immunological phenotypes. All 120 or so repertoires were used to score co-occurrence in the validation cohort in a later analysis, because that analysis had no HLA typing for the cohort. Cytomegalovirus status was reported to be diagnosed by the classifier with high specificity and sensitivity in both the original and validation cohorts. Most TCR sequences were observed very rarely across donors, whereas some public TCRs were present in many individuals. In a later analysis, TCRs clustered in the first cohort were found to also tend to co-occur in the 120 or so validation repertoires, with approximately 94% of cluster scores above 0.

The library was made by the immunoSEQ multiplex PCR assay. Regarding the original processing steps: A statistical classification framework was built to diagnose cytomegalovirus status from the catalog of TCR beta chain sequences. As stored in TCRdb, this immuneACCESS dataset retains in-frame rearrangements with V and J assigned. A fraction of the clones does not appear; measured against another copy, unresolved V genes explain less than half of the discrepancy, and the remainder lacks a known reason. The V and J calls and clone size were taken over from that table, and D and trimming were inferred from the DNA. The sample profile shows about 150,000 clones; around four fifths of them were found once. Clones ranked in the top ten supply about 27% of the sample. As for this clone: The antigen it binds to is not known. Base-call qualities are not available, and no considerably larger clone is one nucleotide away.

The donors belonged to the validation cohort of over a hundred subjects, which was separate from the roughly 700-subject first cohort. The germline V gene gives CDR1 as SGDLS and CDR2 as YYNGEE. The CDR3 starts with the cysteine, ends with the phenylalanine, and has 15 residues. This entry keeps only the CDR3 DNA: 45 bases, framed from base 1. Clipping removes 2 bases from V and 3 bases from J, with 4 as the unmatched junction base count. The chain uses TRBV9 and TRBJ2-7; 11 central nucleotides agree with TRBD2. The TCR was taken from a young man in good health and CMV-seropositive. The sequenced sample consisted of PBMCs. At the DNA level, the sequence is TGTGCCAGCAGCGTTACCGGGACTAGCGGCTACGAGCAGTACTTC. It translates to CASSVTGTSGYEQYF.